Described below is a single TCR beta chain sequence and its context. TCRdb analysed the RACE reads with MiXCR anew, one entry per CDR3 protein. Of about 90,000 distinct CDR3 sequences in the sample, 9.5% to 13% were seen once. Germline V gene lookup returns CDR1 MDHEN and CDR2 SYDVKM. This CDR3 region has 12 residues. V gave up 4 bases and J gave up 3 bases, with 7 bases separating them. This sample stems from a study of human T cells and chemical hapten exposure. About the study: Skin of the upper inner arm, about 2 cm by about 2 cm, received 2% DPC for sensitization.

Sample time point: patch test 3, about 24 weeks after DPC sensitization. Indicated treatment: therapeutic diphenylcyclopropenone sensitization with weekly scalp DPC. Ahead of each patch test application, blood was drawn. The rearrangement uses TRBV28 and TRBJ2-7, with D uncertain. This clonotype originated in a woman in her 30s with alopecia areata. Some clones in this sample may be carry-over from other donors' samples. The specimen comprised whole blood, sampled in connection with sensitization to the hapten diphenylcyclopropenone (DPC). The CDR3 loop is CASSSLNYEQYF. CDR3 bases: TGTGCCAGCAGTTCCCTGAACTACGAGCAGTACTTC.